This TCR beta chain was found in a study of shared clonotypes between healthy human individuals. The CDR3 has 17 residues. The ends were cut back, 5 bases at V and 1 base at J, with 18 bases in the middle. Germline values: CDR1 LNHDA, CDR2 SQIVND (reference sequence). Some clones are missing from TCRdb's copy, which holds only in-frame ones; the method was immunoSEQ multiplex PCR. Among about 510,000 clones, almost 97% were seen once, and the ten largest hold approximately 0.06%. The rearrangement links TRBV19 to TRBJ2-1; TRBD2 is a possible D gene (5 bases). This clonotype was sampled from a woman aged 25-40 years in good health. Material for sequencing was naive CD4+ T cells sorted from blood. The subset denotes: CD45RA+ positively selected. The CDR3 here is CASSDPRSGPSYNEQFF. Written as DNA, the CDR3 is TGTGCCAGTAGTGACCCCCGGAGCGGACCGTCCTACAATGAGCAGTTCTTC.